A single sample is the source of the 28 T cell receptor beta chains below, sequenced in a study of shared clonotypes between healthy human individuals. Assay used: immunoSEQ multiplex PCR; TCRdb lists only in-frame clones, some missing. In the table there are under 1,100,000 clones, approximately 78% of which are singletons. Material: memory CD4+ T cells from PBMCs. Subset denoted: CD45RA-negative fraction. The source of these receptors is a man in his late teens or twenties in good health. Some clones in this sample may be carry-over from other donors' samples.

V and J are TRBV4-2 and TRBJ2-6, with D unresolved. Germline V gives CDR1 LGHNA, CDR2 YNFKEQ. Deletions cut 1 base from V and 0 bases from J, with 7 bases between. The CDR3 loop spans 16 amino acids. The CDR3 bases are TGTGCCAGCAGCCAAGTCCAGATCTCTGGGGCCAACGTCCTGACTTTC. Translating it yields CASSQVQISGANVLTF.

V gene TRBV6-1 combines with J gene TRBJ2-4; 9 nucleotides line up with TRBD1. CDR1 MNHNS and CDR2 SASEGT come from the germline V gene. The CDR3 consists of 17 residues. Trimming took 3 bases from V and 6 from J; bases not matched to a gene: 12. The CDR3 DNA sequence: TGTGCCAGCAGTGAGGGACAGGGAGGTAAGAGGAGAAACATTCAGTACTTC. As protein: CASSEGQGGKRRNIQYF.

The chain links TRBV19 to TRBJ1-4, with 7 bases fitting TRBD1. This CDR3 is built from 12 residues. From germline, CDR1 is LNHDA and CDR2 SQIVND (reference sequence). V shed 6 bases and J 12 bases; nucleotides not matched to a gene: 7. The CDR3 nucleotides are TGTGCCAGTAGGATATCAGGGGGAGAACTGTTTTTT. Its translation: CASRISGGELFF.

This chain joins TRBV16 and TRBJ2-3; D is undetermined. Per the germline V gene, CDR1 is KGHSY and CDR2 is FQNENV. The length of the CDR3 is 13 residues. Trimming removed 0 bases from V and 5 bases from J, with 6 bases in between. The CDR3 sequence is CASSQSARDTQYF. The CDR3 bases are TGTGCCAGCAGCCAATCGGCGAGAGATACGCAGTATTTT.

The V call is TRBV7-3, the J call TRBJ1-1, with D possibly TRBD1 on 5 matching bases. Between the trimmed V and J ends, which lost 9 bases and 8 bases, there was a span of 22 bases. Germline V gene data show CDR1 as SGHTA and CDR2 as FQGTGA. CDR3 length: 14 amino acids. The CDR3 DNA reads TGTGCCAGTAGCCCCGTGCCAGGGTCGACCGAAGCTTTCTTT. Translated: CASSPVPGSTEAFF.

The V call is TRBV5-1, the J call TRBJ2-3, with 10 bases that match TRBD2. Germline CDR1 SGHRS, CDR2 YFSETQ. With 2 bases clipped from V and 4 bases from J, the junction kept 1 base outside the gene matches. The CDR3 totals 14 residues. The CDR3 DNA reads TGCGCCAGCAGCTTACTAGCGGGACCAGATACGCAGTATTTT. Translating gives CASSLLAGPDTQYF.

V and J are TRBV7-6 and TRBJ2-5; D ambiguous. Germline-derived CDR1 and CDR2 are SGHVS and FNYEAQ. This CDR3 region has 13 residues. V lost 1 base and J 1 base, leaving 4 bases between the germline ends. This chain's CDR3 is CASSLVRQETQYF. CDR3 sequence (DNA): TGTGCCAGCAGCTTAGTACGCCAAGAGACCCAGTACTTC.

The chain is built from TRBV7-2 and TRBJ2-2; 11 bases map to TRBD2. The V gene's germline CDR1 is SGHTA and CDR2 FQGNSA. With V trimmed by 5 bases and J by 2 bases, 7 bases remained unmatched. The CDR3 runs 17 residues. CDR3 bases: TGTGCCAGCAGCGCAGGTAGCGGGAGGGCTAACACCGGGGAGCTGTTTTTT. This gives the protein CASSAGSGRANTGELFF.

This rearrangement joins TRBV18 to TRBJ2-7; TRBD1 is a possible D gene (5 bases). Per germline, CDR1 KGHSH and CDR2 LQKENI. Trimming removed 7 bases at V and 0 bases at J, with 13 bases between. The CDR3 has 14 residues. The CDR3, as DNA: TGTGCCAGCTGGGGCGGTCTAAGCTCCTACGAGCAGTACTTC. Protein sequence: CASWGGLSSYEQYF.

The CDR3 coding sequence is TGTGCCAGCAGTTCCCCTTCAGATACGCAGTATTTT. This gives the protein CASSSPSDTQYF. The chain employs TRBV6-5 and TRBJ2-3; D unclear. V shed 4 bases and J shed 4 bases, with 6 bases lying between them. CDR1 is MNHEY and CDR2 is SVGAGI in the germline V gene. The CDR3 contains 12 residues.

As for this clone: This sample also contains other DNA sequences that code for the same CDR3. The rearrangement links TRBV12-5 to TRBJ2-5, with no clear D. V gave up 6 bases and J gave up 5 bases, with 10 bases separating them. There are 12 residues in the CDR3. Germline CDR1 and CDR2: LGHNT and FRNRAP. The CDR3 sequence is CASGPGWETQYF. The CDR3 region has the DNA TGTGCTAGTGGCCCCGGTTGGGAGACCCAGTACTTC. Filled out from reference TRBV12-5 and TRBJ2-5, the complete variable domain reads DARVTQTPRHKVTEMGQEVTMRCQPILGHNTVFWYRQTMMQGLELLAYFRNRAPLDDSGMPKDRFSAEMPDATLATLKIQPSEPRDSAVYFCASGPGWETQYFGPGTRLLVL.

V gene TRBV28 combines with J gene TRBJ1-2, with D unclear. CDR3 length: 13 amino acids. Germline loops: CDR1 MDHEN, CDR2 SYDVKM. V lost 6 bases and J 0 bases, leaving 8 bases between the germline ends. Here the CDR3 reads CASSLTSNYGYTF. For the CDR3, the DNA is TGTGCCAGCAGCCTGACATCTAACTATGGCTACACCTTC.

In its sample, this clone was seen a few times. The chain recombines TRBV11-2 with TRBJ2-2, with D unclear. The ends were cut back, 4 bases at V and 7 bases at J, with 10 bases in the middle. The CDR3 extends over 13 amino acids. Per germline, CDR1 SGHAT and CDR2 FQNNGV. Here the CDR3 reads CASSSQGRGELFF. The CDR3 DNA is TGTGCCAGCAGCTCTCAAGGGCGCGGGGAGCTGTTTTTT. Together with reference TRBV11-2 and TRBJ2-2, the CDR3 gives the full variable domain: EAGVAQSPRYKIIEKRQSVAFWCNPISGHATLYWYQQILGQGPKLLIQFQNNGVVDDSQLPKDRFSAERLKGVDSTLKIQPAKLEDSAVYLCASSSQGRGELFFGEGSRLTVL.

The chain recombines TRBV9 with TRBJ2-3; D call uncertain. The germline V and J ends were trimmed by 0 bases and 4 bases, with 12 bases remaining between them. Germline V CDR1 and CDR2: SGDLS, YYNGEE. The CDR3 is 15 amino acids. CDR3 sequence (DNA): TGTGCCAGCAGCGTAGATCGCCCTGGAGCAGATACGCAGTATTTT. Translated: CASSVDRPGADTQYF. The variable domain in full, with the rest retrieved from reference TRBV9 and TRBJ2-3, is DSGVTQTPKHLITATGQRVTLRCSPRSGDLSVYWYQQSLDQGLQFLIQYYNGEERAKGNILERFSAQQFPDLHSELNLSSLELGDSALYFCASSVDRPGADTQYFGPGTRLTVL.

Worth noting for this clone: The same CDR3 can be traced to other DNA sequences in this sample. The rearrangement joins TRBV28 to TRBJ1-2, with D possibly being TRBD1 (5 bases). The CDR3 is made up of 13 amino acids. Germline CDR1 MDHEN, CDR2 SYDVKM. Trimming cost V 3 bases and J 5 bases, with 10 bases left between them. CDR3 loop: CASSFQGGYGYTF. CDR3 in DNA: TGTGCCAGCAGTTTTCAGGGCGGATATGGCTACACCTTC.

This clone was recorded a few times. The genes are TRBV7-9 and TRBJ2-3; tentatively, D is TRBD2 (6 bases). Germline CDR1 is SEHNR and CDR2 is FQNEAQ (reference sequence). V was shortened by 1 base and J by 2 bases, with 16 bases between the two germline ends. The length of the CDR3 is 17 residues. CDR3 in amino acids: CASSLGPAGLNTDTQYF. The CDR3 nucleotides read TGTGCCAGCAGCTTAGGGCCAGCGGGTCTGAACACAGATACGCAGTATTTT.

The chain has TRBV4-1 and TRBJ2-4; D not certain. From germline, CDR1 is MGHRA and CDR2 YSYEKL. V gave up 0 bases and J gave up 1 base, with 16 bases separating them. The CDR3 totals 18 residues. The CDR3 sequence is CASSQDPKMPQAKNIQYF. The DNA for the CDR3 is TGCGCCAGCAGCCAAGACCCTAAAATGCCCCAGGCCAAAAACATTCAGTACTTC.

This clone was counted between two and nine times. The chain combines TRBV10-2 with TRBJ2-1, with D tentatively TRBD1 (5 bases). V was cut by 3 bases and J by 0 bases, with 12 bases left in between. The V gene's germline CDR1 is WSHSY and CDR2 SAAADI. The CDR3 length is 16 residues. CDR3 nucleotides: TGCGCCAGCAGTGAAGGCAGGGCCAGCTCCTACAATGAGCAGTTCTTC. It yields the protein CASSEGRASSYNEQFF.

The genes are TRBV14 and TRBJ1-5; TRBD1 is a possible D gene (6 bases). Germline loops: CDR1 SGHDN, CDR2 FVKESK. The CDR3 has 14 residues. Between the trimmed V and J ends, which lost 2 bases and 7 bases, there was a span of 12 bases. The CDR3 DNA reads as TGTGCCAGCAGCCAAACAGGGAGTAAACAGCCCCAGCATTTT. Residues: CASSQTGSKQPQHF.

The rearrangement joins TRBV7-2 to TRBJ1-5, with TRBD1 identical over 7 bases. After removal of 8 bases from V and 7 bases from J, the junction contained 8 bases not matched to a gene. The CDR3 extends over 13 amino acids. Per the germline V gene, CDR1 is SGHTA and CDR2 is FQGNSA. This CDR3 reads CASSMTGSQPQHF. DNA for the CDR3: TGTGCCAGCTCTATGACAGGGAGCCAGCCCCAGCATTTT.

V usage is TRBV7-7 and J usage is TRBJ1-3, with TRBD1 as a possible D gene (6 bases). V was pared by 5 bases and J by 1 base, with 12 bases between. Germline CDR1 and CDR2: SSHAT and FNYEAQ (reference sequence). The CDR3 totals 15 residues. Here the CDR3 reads CASSPGAVSGNTIYF. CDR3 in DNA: TGTGCCAGCAGCCCGGGGGCGGTTTCTGGAAACACCATATATTTT.

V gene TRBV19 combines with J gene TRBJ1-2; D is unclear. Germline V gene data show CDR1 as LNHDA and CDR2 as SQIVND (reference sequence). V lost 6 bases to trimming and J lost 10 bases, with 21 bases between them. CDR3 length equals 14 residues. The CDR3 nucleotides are TGTGCCAGTAGGGGGAATCTCGGGCAGTTTGACTACACCTTC. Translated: CASRGNLGQFDYTF.

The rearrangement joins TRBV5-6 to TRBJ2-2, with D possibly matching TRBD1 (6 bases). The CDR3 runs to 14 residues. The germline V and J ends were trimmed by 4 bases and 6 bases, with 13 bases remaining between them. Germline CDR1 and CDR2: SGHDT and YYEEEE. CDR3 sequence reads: CASSIDTGSGELFF. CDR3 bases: TGTGCCAGCAGCATCGATACAGGGTCCGGGGAGCTGTTTTTT.

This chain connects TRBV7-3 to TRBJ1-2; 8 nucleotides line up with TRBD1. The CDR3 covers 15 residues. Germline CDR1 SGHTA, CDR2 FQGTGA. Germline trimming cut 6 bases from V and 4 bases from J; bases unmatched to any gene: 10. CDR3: CASRSSGTGIYGYTF. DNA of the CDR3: TGTGCCAGCAGGAGTTCCGGGACAGGAATCTATGGCTACACCTTC.

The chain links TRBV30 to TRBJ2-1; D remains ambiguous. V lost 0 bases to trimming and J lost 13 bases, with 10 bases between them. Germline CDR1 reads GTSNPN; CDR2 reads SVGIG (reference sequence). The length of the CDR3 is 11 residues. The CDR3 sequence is CAWSVLGHQFF. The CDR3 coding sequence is TGTGCCTGGAGTGTACTCGGCCATCAGTTCTTC.

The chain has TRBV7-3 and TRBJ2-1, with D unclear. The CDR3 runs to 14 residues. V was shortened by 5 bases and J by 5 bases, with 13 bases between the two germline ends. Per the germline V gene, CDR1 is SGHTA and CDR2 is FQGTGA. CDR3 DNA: TGTGCCAGCAGCCCGTCGCGCCTCCACAATGAGCAGTTCTTC. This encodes CASSPSRLHNEQFF.

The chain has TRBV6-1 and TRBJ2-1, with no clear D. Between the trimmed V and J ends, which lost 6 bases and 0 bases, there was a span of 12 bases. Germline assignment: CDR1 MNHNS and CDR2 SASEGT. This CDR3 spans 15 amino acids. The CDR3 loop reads CASRRPGASYNEQFF. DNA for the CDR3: TGTGCCAGCAGGAGGCCAGGAGCCTCCTACAATGAGCAGTTCTTC.

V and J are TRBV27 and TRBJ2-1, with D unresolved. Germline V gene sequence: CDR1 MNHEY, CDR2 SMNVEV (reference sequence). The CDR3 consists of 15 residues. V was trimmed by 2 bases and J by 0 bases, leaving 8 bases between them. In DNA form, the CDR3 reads TGTGCCAGCAGTTTAACCTGGAGCTCCTACAATGAGCAGTTCTTC. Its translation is CASSLTWSSYNEQFF.